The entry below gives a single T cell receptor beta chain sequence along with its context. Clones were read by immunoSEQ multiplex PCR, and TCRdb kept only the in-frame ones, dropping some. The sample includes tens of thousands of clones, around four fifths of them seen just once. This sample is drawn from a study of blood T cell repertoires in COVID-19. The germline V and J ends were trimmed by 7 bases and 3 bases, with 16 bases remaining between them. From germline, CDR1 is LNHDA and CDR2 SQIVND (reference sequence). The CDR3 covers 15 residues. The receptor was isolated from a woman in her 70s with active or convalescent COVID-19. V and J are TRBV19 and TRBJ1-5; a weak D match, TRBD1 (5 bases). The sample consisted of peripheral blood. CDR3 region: CASNPAGYDNQPQHF. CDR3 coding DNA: TGTGCCAGTAACCCGGCAGGGTACGACAATCAGCCCCAGCATTTT.